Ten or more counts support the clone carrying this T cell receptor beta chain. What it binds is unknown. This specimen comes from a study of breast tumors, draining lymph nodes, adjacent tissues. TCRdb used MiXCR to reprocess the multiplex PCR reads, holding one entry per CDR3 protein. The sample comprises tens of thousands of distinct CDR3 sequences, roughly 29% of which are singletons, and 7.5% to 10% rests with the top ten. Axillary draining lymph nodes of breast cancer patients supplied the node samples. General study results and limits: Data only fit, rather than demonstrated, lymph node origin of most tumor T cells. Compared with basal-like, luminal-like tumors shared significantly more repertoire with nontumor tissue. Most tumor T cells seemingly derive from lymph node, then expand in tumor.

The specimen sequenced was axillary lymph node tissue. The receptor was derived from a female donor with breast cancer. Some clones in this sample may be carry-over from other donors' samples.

The CDR3 spells CASSLNRYSPLHF. DNA for the CDR3: TGTGCCAGCAGTTTGAACAGATATTCACCCCTCCACTTT. The chain uses TRBV12-3 or TRBV12-4 and TRBJ1-6; the D is unclear. V shed 3 bases and J shed 8 bases, with 8 bases lying between them. The CDR3 has 13 amino acids.